This T cell receptor (beta chain) was captured by sequencing in a study of blood T cell repertoires in COVID-19. Overall study: Collection of acute and convalescent COVID-19 samples took place in the United States, Italy and Spain. Nucleic acid was either cDNA or gDNA, and it came from T cells, B-cell-depleted T cells, or PBMCs.

Germline V CDR1 and CDR2: SEHNR, FQNEAQ (reference sequence). The V segment lost 1 base and the J segment 6 bases; nucleotides outside the gene matches: 6. The CDR3 is 15 amino acids. There are a few counts of this clone. In the study's own analysis: It was from reference gene primer amplification that nucleated cell counts were estimated. Method: immunoSEQ multiplex PCR; TCRdb's copy keeps in-frame clones and lacks some. The DNA was the basis for D and trimming; V, J and clone size are from that table. This sample yields roughly 500,000 clones, of which 70% to 90% are seen a single time; approximately 3.2% belongs to the top ten.

V usage is TRBV7-9 and J usage is TRBJ1-5; 7 bases fit TRBD1. Sequencing was done on a sample of peripheral blood. This receptor was identified in a human donor in a cohort sampled during active COVID-19. CDR3 residues: CASSLGLGGGQPQHF. DNA of the CDR3: TGTGCCAGCAGCTTAGGGTTAGGGGGCGGTCAGCCCCAGCATTTT.